This T cell receptor (beta chain) was retrieved from a study of OX40 agonist ivuxolimab in advanced cancers. As for the study in general: Prior anti-PD-1, anti-PD-L1 or anti-CTLA-4 therapy was allowed; approximately 40% had some. Three partial responders included one hepatocellular carcinoma patient and two cutaneous melanoma patients.

A remark on this clone: Its antigen is as yet unknown.

Some clones are missing from TCRdb's copy, which holds only in-frame ones; the method was immunoSEQ multiplex PCR. Altogether about 38,000 clones are present, about three quarters being singletons, with the ten largest covering about an eighth. Findings and caveats of the study: Several nonresponders also turned out to have low normalized T-cell clonal expansion.

The length of the CDR3 is 15 residues. Germline lookup yields CDR1 MDHEN and CDR2 SYDVKM. Trimming cost V 3 bases and J 2 bases; bases outside gene matches: 6. This TCR was recovered from an adult with an advanced solid tumor such as melanoma, head and neck, liver or kidney cancer. The sample consisted of CD4+ or CD8+ T cells sorted from blood, taken in a trial of the OX40 agonist ivuxolimab. The chain has TRBV28 and TRBJ2-7; 8 bases agree with TRBD2. Here the CDR3 reads CASSFRIAGPYEQYF. Here the CDR3 DNA reads TGTGCCAGCAGTTTTCGGATAGCGGGACCCTACGAGCAGTACTTC.